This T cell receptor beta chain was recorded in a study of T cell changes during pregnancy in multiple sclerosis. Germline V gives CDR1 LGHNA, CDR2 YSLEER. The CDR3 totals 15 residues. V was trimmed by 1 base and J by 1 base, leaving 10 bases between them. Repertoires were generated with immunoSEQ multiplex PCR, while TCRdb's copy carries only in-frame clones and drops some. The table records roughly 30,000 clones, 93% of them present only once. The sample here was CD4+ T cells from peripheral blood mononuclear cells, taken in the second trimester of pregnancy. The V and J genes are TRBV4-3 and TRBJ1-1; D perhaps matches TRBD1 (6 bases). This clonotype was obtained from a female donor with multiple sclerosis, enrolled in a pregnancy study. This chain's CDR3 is CASSQAIGGNTEAFF. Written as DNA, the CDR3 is TGCGCCAGCAGCCAAGCGATAGGGGGGAACACTGAAGCTTTCTTT.